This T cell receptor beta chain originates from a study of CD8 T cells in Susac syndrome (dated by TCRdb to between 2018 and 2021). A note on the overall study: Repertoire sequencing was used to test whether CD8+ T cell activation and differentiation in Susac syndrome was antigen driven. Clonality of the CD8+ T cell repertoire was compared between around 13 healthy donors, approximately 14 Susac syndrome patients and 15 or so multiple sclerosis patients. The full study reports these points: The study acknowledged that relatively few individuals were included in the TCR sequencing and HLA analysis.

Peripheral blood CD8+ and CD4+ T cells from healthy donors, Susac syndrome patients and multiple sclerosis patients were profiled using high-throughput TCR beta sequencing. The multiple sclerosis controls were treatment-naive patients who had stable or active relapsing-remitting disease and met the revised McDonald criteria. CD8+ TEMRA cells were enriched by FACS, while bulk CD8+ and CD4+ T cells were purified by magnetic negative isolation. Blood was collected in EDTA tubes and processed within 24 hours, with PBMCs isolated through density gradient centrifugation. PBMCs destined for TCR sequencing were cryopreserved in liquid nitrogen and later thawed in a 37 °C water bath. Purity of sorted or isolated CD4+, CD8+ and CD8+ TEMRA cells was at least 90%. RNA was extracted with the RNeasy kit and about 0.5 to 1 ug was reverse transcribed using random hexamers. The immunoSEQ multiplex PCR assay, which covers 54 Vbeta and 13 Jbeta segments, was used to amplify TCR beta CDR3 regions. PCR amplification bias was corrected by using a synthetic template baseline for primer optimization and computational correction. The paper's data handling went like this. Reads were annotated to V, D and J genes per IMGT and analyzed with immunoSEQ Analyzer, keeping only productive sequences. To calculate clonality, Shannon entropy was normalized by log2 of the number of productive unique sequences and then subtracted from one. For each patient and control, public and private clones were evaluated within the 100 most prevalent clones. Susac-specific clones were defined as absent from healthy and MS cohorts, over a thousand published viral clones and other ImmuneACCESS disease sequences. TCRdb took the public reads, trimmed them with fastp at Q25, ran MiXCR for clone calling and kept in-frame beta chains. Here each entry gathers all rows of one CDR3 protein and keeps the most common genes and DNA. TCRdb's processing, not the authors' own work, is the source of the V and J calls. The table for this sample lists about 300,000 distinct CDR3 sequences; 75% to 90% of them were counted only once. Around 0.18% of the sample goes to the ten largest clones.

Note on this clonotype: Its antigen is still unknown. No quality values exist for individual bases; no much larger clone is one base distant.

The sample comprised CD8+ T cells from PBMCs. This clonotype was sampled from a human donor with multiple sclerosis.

The DNA sequence is as follows: TGTGCCAGCAGTGACACGGGAGTTAAGGGGACCCAGTACTTC. It translates as CASSDTGVKGTQYF. The V and J genes are TRBV28 and TRBJ2-5; the D gene is perhaps TRBD2, from 6 matching bases. For CDR1 and CDR2, the germline V gene lists MDHEN and SYDVKM. V is cut by 5 bases and J by 7 bases, and the space between the germline ends is 17 bases. The CDR3 contains 14 residues, cysteine and phenylalanine counted. Here the CDR3 DNA is all that survives: 42 bases in frame from base 1. With all but the CDR3 taken from the reference TRBV28 and TRBJ2-5 genes, the full variable domain is: DVKVTQSSRYLVKRTGEKVFLECVQDMDHENMFWYRQDPGLGLRLIYFSYDVKMKEKGDIPEGYSVSREKKERFSLILESASTNQTSMYLCASSDTGVKGTQYFGPGTRLLVL.